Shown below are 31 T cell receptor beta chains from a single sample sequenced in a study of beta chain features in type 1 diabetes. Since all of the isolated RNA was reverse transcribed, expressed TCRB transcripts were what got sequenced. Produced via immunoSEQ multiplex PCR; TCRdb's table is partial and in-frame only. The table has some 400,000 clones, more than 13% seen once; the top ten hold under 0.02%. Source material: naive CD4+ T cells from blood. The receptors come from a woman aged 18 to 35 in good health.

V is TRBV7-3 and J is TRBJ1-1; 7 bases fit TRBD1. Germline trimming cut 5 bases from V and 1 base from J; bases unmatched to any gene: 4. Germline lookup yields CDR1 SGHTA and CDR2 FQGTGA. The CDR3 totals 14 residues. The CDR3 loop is CASSPQGGNTEAFF. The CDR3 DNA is TGTGCCAGCAGCCCCCAGGGGGGGAACACTGAAGCTTTCTTT.

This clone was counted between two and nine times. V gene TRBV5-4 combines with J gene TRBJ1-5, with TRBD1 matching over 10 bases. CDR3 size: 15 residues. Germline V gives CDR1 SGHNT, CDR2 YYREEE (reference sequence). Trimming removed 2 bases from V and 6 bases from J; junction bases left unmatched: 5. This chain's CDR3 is CASSLGTGASQPQHF. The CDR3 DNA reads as TGTGCCAGCAGCTTAGGGACAGGGGCTTCTCAGCCCCAGCATTTT.

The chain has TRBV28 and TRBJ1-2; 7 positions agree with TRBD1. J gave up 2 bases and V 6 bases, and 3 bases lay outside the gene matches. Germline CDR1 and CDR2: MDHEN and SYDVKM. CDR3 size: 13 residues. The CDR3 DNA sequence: TGTGCCAGCAGCAGGGGACAGAACTATGGCTACACCTTC. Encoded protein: CASSRGQNYGYTF.

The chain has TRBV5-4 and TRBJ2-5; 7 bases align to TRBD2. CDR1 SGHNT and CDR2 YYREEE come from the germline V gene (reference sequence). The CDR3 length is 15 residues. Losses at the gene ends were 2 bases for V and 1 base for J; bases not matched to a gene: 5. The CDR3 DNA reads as TGTGCCAGCAGCTTAGGCAGCGGGATCCAAGAGACCCAGTACTTC. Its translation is CASSLGSGIQETQYF.

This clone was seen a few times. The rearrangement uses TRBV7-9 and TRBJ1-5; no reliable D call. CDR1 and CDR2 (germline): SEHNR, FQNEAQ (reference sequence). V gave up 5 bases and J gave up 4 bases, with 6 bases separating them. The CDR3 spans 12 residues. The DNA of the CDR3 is TGTGCCAGCAGCCCAGATAATCAGCCCCAGCATTTT. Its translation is CASSPDNQPQHF.

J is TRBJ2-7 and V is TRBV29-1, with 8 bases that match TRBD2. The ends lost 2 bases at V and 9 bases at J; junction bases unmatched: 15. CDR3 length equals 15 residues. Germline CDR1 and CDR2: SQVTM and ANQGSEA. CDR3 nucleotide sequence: TGCAGCGTTGAAAGCCCTGGACTAGCCTCAAAGCGGCAGTACTTC. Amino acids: CSVESPGLASKRQYF.

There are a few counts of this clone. Here the CDR3 DNA reads TGTGCCAGCAGCGTAGCTGGGACAGGCCTCTACGAGCAGTACTTC. As protein: CASSVAGTGLYEQYF. The chain couples TRBV9 to TRBJ2-7, with TRBD1 matching 8 bases. Losses at the gene ends were 0 bases for V and 3 bases for J; bases not matched to a gene: 5. Germline CDR1 and CDR2: SGDLS and YYNGEE. The CDR3 covers 15 residues.

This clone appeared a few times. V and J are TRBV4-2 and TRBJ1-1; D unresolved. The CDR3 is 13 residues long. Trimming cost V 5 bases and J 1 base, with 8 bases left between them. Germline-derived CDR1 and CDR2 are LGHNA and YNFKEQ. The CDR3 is CASSVAPNTEAFF. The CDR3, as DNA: TGTGCCAGCAGCGTCGCGCCGAACACTGAAGCTTTCTTT.

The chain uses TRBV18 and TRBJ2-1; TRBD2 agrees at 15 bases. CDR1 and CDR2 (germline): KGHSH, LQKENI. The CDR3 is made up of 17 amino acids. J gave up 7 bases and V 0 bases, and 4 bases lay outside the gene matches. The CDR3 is CASSPPGLAGGGNEQFF. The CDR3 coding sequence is TGTGCCAGCTCACCACCGGGACTAGCGGGAGGTGGGAATGAGCAGTTCTTC. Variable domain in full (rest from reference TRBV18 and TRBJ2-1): NAGVMQNPRHLVRRRGQEARLRCSPMKGHSHVYWYRQLPEEGLKFMVYLQKENIIDESGMPKERFSAEFPKEGPSILRIQQVVRGDSAAYFCASSPPGLAGGGNEQFFGPGTRLTVL.

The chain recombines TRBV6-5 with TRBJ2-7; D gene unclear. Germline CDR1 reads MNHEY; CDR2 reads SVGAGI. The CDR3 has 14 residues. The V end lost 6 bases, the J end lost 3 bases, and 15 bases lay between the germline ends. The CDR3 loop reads CASSYGRSHYEQYF. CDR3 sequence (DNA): TGTGCCAGCAGCTACGGCCGCAGTCACTACGAGCAGTACTTC.

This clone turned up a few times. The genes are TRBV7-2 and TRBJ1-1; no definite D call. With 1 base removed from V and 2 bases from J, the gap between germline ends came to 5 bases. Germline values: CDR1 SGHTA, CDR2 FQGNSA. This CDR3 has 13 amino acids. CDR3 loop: CASSLGANTEAFF. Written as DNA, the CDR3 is TGTGCCAGCAGCTTAGGGGCTAACACTGAAGCTTTCTTT.

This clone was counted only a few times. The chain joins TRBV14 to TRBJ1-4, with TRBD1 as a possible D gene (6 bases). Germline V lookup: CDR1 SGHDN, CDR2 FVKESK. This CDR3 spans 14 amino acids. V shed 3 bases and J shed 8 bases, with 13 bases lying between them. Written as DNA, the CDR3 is TGTGCCAGCAGCCACAACAGGGTAGGGGAAAAACTGTTTTTT. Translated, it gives CASSHNRVGEKLFF.

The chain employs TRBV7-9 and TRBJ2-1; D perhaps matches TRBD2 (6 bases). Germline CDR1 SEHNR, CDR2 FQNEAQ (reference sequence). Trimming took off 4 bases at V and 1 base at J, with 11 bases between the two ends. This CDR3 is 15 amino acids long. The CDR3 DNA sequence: TGTGCCAGCAGCTCCGATAGCGGATCCTACAATGAGCAGTTCTTC. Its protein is CASSSDSGSYNEQFF.

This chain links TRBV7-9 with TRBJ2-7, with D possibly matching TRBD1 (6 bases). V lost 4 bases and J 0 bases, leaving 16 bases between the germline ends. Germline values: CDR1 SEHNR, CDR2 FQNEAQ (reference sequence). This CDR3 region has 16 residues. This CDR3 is CASSSRGLRNSYEQYF. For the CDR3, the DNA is TGTGCCAGCAGCTCCAGGGGTCTAAGAAACTCCTACGAGCAGTACTTC.

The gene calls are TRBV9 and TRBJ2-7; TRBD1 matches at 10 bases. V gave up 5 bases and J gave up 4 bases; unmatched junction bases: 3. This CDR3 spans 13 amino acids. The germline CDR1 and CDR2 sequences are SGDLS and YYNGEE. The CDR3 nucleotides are TGTGCCAGCAGTAAGGACAGGGGGTACGAGCAGTACTTC. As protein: CASSKDRGYEQYF.

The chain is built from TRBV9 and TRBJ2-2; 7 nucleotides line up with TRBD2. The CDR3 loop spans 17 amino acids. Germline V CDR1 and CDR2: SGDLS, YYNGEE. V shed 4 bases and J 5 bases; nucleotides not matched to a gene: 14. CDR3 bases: TGTGCCAGCAGCTCCCGTCCTTGGCTAGCGGTTACCGGGGAGCTGTTTTTT. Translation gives CASSSRPWLAVTGELFF.

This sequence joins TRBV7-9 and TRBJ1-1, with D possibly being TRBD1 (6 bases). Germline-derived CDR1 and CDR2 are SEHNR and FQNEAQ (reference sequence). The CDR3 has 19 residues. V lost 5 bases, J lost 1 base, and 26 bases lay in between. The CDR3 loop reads CASSPTGQTTLGENTEAFF. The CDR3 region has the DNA TGTGCCAGCAGCCCAACCGGACAGACGACTCTAGGCGAGAACACTGAAGCTTTCTTT.

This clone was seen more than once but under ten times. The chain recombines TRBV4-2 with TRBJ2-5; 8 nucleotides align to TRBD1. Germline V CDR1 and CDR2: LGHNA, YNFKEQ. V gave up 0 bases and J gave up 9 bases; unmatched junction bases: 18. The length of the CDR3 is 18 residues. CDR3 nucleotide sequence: TGTGCCAGCAGCCAAGATTCCCGGACAGGGCCGGACCCCTGGTCCCAGTACTTC. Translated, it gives CASSQDSRTGPDPWSQYF.

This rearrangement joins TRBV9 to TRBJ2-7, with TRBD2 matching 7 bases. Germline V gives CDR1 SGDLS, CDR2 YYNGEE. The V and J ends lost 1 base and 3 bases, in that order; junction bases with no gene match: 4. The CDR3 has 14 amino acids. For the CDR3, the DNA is TGTGCCAGCAGCGTACGCGGGAGTGACTACGAGCAGTACTTC. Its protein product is CASSVRGSDYEQYF.

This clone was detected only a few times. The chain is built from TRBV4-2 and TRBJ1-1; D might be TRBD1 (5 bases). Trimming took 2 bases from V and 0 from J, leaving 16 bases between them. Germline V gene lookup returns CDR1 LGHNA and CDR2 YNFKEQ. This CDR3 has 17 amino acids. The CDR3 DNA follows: TGTGCCAGCAGCCAAACTTCGCTTAGACAGTTGAACACTGAAGCTTTCTTT. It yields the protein CASSQTSLRQLNTEAFF.

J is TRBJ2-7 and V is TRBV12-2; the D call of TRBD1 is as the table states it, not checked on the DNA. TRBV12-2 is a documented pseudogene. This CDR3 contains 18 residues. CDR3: CASRLAHRRAPGSHEQYF. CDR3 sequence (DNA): TGTGCAAGTCGCTTAGCTCACAGGAGAGCTCCGGGTAGCCACGAGCAGTACTTC.

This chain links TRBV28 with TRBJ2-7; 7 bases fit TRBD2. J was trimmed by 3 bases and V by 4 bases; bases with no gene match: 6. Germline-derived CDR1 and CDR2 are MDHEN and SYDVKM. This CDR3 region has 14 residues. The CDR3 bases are TGTGCCAGCAGTTACTTAGGCGGGAGCTACGAGCAGTACTTC. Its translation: CASSYLGGSYEQYF.

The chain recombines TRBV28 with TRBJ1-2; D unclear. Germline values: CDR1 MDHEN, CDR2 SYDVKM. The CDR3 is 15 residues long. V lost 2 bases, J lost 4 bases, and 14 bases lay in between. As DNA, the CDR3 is TGTGCCAGCAGTTTACCTCCTCAGGAACCCTATGGCTACACCTTC. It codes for CASSLPPQEPYGYTF.

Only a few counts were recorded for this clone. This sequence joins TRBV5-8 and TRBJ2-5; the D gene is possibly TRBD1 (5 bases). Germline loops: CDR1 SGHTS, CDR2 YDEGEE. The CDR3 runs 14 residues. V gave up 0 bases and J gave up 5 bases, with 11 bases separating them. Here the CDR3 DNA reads TGTGCCAGCAGCTTGGGTCGGGCAGGGGAGACCCAGTACTTC. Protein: CASSLGRAGETQYF. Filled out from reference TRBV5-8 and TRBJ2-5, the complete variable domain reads EAGVTQSPTHLIKTRGQQATLRCSPISGHTSVYWYQQALGLGLQFLLWYDEGEERNRGNFPPRFSGRQFPNYSSELNVNALELEDSALYLCASSLGRAGETQYFGPGTRLLVL.

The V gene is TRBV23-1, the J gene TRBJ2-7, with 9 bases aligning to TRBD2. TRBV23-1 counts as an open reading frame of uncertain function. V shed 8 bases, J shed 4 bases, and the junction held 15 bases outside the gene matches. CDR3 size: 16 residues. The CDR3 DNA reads TGCGCCAGCTCTCCCCCAATTAGCGGGAGTCTTTACGAGCAGTACTTC. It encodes CASSPPISGSLYEQYF.

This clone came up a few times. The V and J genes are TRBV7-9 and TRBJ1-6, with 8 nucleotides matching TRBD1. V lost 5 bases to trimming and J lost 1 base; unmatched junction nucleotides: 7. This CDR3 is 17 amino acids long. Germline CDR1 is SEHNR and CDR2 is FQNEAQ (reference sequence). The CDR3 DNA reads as TGTGCCAGCAGCCCCCGAGGACAGGGATCCTATAATTCACCCCTCCACTTT. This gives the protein CASSPRGQGSYNSPLHF.

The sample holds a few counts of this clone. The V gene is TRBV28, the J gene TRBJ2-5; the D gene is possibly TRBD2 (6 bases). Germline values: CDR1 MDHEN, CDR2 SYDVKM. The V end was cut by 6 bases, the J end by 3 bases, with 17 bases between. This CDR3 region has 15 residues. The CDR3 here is CASSAPSGHEETQYF. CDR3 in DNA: TGTGCCAGCAGCGCCCCAAGCGGGCATGAAGAGACCCAGTACTTC. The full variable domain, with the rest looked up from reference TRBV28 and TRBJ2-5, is DVKVTQSSRYLVKRTGEKVFLECVQDMDHENMFWYRQDPGLGLRLIYFSYDVKMKEKGDIPEGYSVSREKKERFSLILESASTNQTSMYLCASSAPSGHEETQYFGPGTRLLVL.

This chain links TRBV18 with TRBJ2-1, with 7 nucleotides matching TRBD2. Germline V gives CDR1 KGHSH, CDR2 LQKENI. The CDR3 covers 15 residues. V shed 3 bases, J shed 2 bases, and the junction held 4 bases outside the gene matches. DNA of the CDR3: TGTGCCAGCTCACCCGGGGGGACGACCTACAATGAGCAGTTCTTC. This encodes CASSPGGTTYNEQFF.

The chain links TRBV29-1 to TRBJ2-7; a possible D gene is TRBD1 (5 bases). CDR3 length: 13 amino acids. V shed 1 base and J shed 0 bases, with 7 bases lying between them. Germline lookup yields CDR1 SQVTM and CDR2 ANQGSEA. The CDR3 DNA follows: TGCAGCGTTGAAGGACAGAGCTCCTACGAGCAGTACTTC. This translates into CSVEGQSSYEQYF.

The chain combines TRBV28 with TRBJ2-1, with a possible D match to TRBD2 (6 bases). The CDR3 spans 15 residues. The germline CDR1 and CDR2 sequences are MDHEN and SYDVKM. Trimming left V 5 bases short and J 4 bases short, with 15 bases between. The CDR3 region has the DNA TGTGCCAGCAGTGACCCGGGACTCGTTTACAATGAGCAGTTCTTC. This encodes CASSDPGLVYNEQFF.

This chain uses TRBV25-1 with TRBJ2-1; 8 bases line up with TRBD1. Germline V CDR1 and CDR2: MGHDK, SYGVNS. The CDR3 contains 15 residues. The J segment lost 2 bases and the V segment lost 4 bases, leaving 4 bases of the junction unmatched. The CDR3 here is CASSGQGFAYNEQFF. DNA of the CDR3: TGTGCCAGCAGTGGACAGGGGTTCGCCTACAATGAGCAGTTCTTC.